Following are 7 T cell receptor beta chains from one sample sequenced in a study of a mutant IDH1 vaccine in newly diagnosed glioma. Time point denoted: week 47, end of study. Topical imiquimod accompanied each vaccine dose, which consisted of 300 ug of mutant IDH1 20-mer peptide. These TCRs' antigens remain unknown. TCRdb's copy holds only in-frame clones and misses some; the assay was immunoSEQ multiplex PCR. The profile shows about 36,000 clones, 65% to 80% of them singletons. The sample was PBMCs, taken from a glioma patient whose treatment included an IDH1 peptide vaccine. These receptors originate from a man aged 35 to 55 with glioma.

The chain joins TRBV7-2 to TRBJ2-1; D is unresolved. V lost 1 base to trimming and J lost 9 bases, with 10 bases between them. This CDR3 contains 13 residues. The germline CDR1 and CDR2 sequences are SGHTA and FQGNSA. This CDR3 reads CASSLVSAGEQFF. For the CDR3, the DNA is TGTGCCAGCAGCTTAGTCTCCGCCGGTGAGCAGTTCTTC.

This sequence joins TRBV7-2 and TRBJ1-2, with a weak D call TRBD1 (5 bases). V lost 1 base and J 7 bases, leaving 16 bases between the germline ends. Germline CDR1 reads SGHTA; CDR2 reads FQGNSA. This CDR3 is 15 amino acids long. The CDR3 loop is CASSLESGVGVGYTF. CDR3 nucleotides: TGTGCCAGCAGCTTAGAATCGGGTGTAGGGGTTGGCTACACCTTC.

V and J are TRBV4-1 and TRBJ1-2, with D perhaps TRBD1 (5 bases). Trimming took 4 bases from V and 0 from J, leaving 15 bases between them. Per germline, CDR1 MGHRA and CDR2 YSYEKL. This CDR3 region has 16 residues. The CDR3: CASSPTGDSANYGYTF. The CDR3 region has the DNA TGCGCCAGCAGCCCTACAGGAGACAGCGCTAACTATGGCTACACCTTC.

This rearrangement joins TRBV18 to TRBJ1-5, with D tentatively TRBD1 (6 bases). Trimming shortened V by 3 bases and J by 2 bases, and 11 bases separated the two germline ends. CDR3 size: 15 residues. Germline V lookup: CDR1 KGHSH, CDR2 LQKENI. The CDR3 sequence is CASSPRGNGNQPQHF. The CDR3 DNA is TGTGCCAGCTCACCCAGGGGTAACGGCAATCAGCCCCAGCATTTT.

The DNA of the CDR3 is TGTGCCAGTAGTATACGGGGTATCGCAGATACGCAGTATTTT. Its protein product is CASSIRGIADTQYF. The J gene is TRBJ2-3, the V gene TRBV19; D is possibly TRBD2 (5 bases). The CDR3 totals 14 residues. Trimming took 2 bases from V and 4 from J, leaving 10 bases between them. Germline values: CDR1 LNHDA, CDR2 SQIVND (reference sequence).

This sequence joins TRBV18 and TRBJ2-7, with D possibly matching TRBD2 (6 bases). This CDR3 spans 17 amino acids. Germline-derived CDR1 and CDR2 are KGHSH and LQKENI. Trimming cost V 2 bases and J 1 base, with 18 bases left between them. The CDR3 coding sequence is TGTGCCAGCTCACCATCTATTCAGGGAGGCTCTTCCTACGAGCAGTACTTC. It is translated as CASSPSIQGGSSYEQYF.

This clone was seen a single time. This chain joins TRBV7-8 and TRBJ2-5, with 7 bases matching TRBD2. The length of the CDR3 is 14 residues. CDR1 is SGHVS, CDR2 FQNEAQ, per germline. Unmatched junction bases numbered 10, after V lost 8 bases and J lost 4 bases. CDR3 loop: CASELAGEGETQYF. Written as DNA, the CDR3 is TGTGCCAGCGAACTGGCGGGAGAAGGAGAGACCCAGTACTTC.